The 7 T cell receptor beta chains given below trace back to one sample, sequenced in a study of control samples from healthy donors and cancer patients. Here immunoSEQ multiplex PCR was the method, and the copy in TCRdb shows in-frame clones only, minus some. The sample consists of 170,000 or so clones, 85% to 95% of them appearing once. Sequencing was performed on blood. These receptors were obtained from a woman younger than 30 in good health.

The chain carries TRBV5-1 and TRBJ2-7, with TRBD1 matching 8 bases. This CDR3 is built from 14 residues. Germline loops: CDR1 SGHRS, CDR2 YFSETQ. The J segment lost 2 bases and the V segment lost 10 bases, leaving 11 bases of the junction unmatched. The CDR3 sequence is CAVIRDRRPYEQYF. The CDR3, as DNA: TGCGCCGTCATCCGGGACAGGAGGCCCTACGAGCAGTACTTC.

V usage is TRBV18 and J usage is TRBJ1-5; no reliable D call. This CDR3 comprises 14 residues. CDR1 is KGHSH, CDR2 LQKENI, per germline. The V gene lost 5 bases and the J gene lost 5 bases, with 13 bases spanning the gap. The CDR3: CASSSTRRDQPQHF. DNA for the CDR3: TGTGCCAGCTCATCCACCCGGCGAGATCAGCCCCAGCATTTT.

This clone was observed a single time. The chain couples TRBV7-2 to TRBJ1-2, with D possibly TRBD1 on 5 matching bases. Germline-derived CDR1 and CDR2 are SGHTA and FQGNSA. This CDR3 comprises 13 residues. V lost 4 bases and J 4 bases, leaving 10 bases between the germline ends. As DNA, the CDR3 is TGTGCCAGCAGCTCTGACAGCCTCTATGGCTACACCTTC. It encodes CASSSDSLYGYTF.

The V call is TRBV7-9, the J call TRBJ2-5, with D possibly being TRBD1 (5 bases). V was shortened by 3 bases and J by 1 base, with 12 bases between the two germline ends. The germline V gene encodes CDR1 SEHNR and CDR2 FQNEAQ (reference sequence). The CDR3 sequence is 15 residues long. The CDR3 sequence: CASSLGRALQETQYF. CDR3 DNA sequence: TGTGCCAGCAGCTTGGGCAGGGCACTCCAAGAGACCCAGTACTTC.

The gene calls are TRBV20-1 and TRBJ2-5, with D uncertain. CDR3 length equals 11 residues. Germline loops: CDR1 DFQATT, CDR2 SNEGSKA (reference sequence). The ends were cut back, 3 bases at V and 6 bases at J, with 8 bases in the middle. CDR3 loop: CSARHPKTQYF. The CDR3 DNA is TGCAGTGCTAGGCACCCCAAGACCCAGTACTTC.

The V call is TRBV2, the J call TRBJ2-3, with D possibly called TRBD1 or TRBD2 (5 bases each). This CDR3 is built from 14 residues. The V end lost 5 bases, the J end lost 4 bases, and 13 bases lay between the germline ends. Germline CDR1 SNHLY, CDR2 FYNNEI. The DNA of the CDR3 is TGTGCCAGCAGTCTGAGGGGAGATCCAGATACGCAGTATTTT. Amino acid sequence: CASSLRGDPDTQYF.

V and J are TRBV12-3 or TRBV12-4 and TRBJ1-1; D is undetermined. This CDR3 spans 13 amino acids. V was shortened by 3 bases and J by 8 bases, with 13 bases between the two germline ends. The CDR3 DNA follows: TGTGCCAGCAGTTTCAGTCGTCGGGGAGAAGCTTTCTTT. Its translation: CASSFSRRGEAFF.